This is a list of T cell receptor beta chains from one sample in a study of CD8+CD57+ T cells in acquired aplastic anemia. TCRdb re-derived calls from the reads in MiXCR, one entry per CDR3 protein. The sample shows 200,000 to 250,000 distinct CDR3 sequences, 65% of them seen only once. Sequencing was done on a sample of sorted CD4+, CD8+, or CD8+CD57+ T cells (not recorded which) from PBMCs. Receptors originate from a human donor with aplastic anemia. The CDR3 runs from the conserved cysteine through the conserved F or W. Each record gives: D gene, V gene, clone size, J gene, CDR3 DNA, CDR3 protein. The D gene is left open where the match is weak. Not all rows give a size; the values are once, few, many and, for expanded clones, a class.

>TRBD1|TRBV2|few|TRBJ1-6
TGTGCCAGCCTCCGGGACAGGGGGCTGGGATATAATTCACCCCTCCACTTT
CASLRDRGLGYNSPLHF
>TRBD2|TRBV10-2|.|TRBJ2-1
TGTGCCAGCAGCGAGAGCGGGGGCTCCTACAATGAGCAGTTCTTC
CASSESGGSYNEQFF
>TRBD2|TRBV10-3|.|TRBJ2-7
TGTGCCATCGGGTCCGCTAGCGGTCCCTACGAGCAGTACTTC
CAIGSASGPYEQYF
>.|TRBV2|.|TRBJ2-3
TGTGCCAGCAGTGAAATAGGAACACCCCGTGCGACAGATACGCAGTATTTT
CASSEIGTPRATDTQYF
>.|TRBV20-1|.|TRBJ1-6
TGCAGTGCTAGAGATACGGGGCGCGCATCCTATAATTCACCCCTCCACTTT
CSARDTGRASYNSPLHF
>.|TRBV7-9|.|TRBJ2-7
TGTACCAGCAGCTTAGTGGCCTACGAGCAGTACTTC
CTSSLVAYEQYF
>.|TRBV20-1|once|TRBJ2-1
TGCAGTGCTTTGATCTACAATGAGCAGTTCTTC
CSALIYNEQFF
>.|TRBV11-3|.|TRBJ1-1
TGTGCCAGCGGGTGGCAGACAAACACTGAAGCTTTCTTT
CASGWQTNTEAFF
>.|TRBV20-1|.|TRBJ2-2
TGCAGTGCTGGGGGGACTGAAAACACCGGGGAGCTGTTTTTT
CSAGGTENTGELFF
>TRBD1|TRBV15|few|TRBJ1-1
TGTGCCACCAGCAGAGACAGGGGGACGAACACTGAAGCTTTCTTT
CATSRDRGTNTEAFF
>.|TRBV7-8|.|TRBJ1-5
TGTGCCAGCAGCTTAGGGGCCAAACAGCCCCAGCATTTT
CASSLGAKQPQHF
>.|TRBV24-1|few|TRBJ1-5
TGTGCCACCAGTGAACCGGGCAATCAGCCCCAGCATTTT
CATSEPGNQPQHF
>.|TRBV10-3|few|TRBJ1-1
TGTGCCATCGCAAACGGAGGGTTTACTGAAGCTTTCTTT
CAIANGGFTEAFF
>TRBD2|TRBV9|many|TRBJ2-7
TGTGCCAGCAGCGTAGCGGGGGGGCCCCCCTACGAGCAGTACTTC
CASSVAGGPPYEQYF
>.|TRBV19|.|TRBJ1-2
TGTGCCAGTAGTATAGTAGCCCGGCAGGGTGGTGGCTACACCTTC
CASSIVARQGGGYTF
>TRBD2|TRBV5-6|many|TRBJ2-1
TGTGCCAGCTCCCTCCTGGGCGGGGGGGTCTACAATGAGCAGTTCTTC
CASSLLGGGVYNEQFF
>TRBD2|TRBV7-2|.|TRBJ2-3
TGTGCCAGCAGCTCCCCGAGGACTAGCGGGGGGAAAAATGAGCAGTATTTT
CASSSPRTSGGKNEQYF
>.|TRBV7-2|.|TRBJ2-7
TGTGCCAGCAGCTACGAACCAAGCTCCTACGAGCAGTACTTC
CASSYEPSSYEQYF
>.|TRBV7-9|.|TRBJ1-5
TGTGCCAGCAGCTTATTGGGGAGCAATCAGCCCCAGCATTTT
CASSLLGSNQPQHF
>.|TRBV7-9|many|TRBJ1-4
TGTGCCAGCAGCTTAGCACAGGGAGGGGATGAAAAACTGTTTTTT
CASSLAQGGDEKLFF
>TRBD2|TRBV19|.|TRBJ2-2
TGTGCCAGTAGTATAGAAGGCGGCGGGAGGCCGAACACCGGGGAGCTGTTTTTT
CASSIEGGGRPNTGELFF
>.|TRBV5-1|.|TRBJ2-1
TGCGCCAGCAGCTTGGAGGGGGGGCTGGGCAATGAGCAGTTCTTC
CASSLEGGLGNEQFF
>TRBD1|TRBV2|.|TRBJ1-1
TGTGCCAGCAGGGGACAGGGGGGGGTTACTGAAGCTTTCTTT
CASRGQGGVTEAFF
>.|TRBV29-1|once|TRBJ1-1
TGCAGCGTCGGCAACCCGATGAACACTGAAGCTTTCTTT
CSVGNPMNTEAFF
>TRBD2|TRBV19|.|TRBJ2-2
TGTGCCAGTGGGACTAGCGGGGGGCCGGGGGAGCTGTTTTTT
CASGTSGGPGELFF
>TRBD1|TRBV7-9|.|TRBJ1-1
TGTGCCAGCAGCTTACAGGGGGCGAGGAGCACTGAAGCTTTCTTT
CASSLQGARSTEAFF
>TRBD2|TRBV29-1|few|TRBJ2-2
TGCAGCGTCCGCGGGGGTGGGGGCACCGGGGAGCTGTTTTTT
CSVRGGGGTGELFF
>.|TRBV7-8|.|TRBJ1-2
TGTGCCAGCAACACCCTGCTCGGCAGCAAGGGGGACTATGGCTACACCTTC
CASNTLLGSKGDYGYTF
>.|TRBV24-1|.|TRBJ2-7
TGTGCCTCCAGTGATCCGCTGACAGTCTACGAGCAGTACTTC
CASSDPLTVYEQYF
>TRBD1|TRBV19|.|TRBJ2-3
TGTGCCAGTAGTATCCGGGACAGGGCAGGAGATACGCAGTATTTT
CASSIRDRAGDTQYF
>.|TRBV6-1|many|TRBJ2-7
TGTGCCAGCAGTGACAGACCCTACGAGCAGTACTTC
CASSDRPYEQYF
>TRBD1|TRBV10-3|.|TRBJ2-7
TGTGCCATCAGTGGGACAGGGAAGGGCTACGAGCAGTACTTC
CAISGTGKGYEQYF
>TRBD1|TRBV7-2|.|TRBJ1-2
TGTGCCAGCAGCTCAGCGAGCCTCCAGACAGGGGATGGCTACACCTTC
CASSSASLQTGDGYTF
>.|TRBV4-1|once|TRBJ1-5
TGCGCCAGCAGCCAAGGGGAGAGTCAGCCCCAGCGTTTT
CASSQGESQPQRF
>TRBD1|TRBV2|few|TRBJ1-6
TGTGCCAGCAGTGAAGGATGGACAGGGGATTCACCCCTCCACTTT
CASSEGWTGDSPLHF
>TRBD2|TRBV7-2|few|TRBJ2-7
TGTGCCAGCAGCTTAGTGCGGGAGCACTACGAGCAGTACTTC
CASSLVREHYEQYF
>.|TRBV20-1|.|TRBJ2-1
TGCAGTGCTAGGGCGGGTTCGTCGACGGCCTACAATGAGCAGTTCTTC
CSARAGSSTAYNEQFF
>TRBD2|TRBV24-1|.|TRBJ2-1
TGTGCCACCAGTGATTTGACTAGCGGGGGGGCCGATGAGCAGTTCTTC
CATSDLTSGGADEQFF
>.|TRBV10-3|.|TRBJ2-5
TGTGCCATCAGTCGAGGACAGCAAGAGACCCAGTACTTC
CAISRGQQETQYF
>TRBD1|TRBV7-2|.|TRBJ1-6
TGTGCCAGCAGCGCTGGGGACAGTAATTCACCCCTCCACTTT
CASSAGDSNSPLHF
>.|TRBV15|.|TRBJ1-2
TGTGCCACCAGTCGTCGTCCGGGGGGTAGCTATGGCTACACCTTC
CATSRRPGGSYGYTF
>TRBD2|TRBV25-1|.|TRBJ2-1
TGTGCCAGCAGTCCAACATGGACTAGCGGGAGCGGTGAGCAGTTCTTC
CASSPTWTSGSGEQFF
>TRBD1|TRBV12-3/TRBV12-4|many|TRBJ1-5
TGTGCCAGCAGGGGACAGGGAGGCAATCAGCCCCAGCATTTT
CASRGQGGNQPQHF
>.|TRBV7-6|.|TRBJ2-3
TGTGCCAGCAGCTTAACGGGGAACACAGATACGCAGTATTTT
CASSLTGNTDTQYF
>TRBD2|TRBV10-3|.|TRBJ2-1
TGTGCCAGCAGTTACTCGAGCGGGAGTGAGCAGTTCTTC
CASSYSSGSEQFF
>.|TRBV7-3|.|TRBJ1-1
TGTGCCAGCAGCCTAACAAGGGAGAACACTGAAGCTTTCTTT
CASSLTRENTEAFF
>.|TRBV24-1|.|TRBJ1-5
TGTGCCACCAGTGACCCCAGGGACACGGGCCATAGCAATCAGCCCCAGCATTTT
CATSDPRDTGHSNQPQHF
>TRBD1|TRBV15|.|TRBJ1-4
TGTGCCACCAGCACGGACAGGGTTGAAAAACTGTTTTTT
CATSTDRVEKLFF
>.|TRBV7-9|.|TRBJ2-1
TGTGCCAGCAGCTTAGTCCTAGCGCGAGGGGATGAGCAGTTCTTC
CASSLVLARGDEQFF
>.|TRBV5-1|.|TRBJ1-4
TGCGCCAGCAGCCTACAAGACAGGAAGGACGAAAAACTGTTTTTT
CASSLQDRKDEKLFF
>TRBD2|TRBV20-1|.|TRBJ2-3
TGCAGTGCTAGAGATGGCGGGCTAGCGGGGGTGGTCGATACGCAGTATTTT
CSARDGGLAGVVDTQYF
>.|TRBV7-2|.|TRBJ2-7
TGTGCCAGCAGCTCTCCCCTCAGCTCCTACGAGCAGTACTTC
CASSSPLSSYEQYF
>.|TRBV5-6|.|TRBJ1-1
TGTGCCAGCAGCTCGAGGGTCGGCACTGAAGCTTTCTTT
CASSSRVGTEAFF
>TRBD1|TRBV20-1|once|TRBJ1-1
TGCAGTGCTAGGAGGACAGGGGAGAGGAGGGATGCTTTCTTT
CSARRTGERRDAFF
>TRBD2|TRBV24-1|many|TRBJ2-1
TGTGCCACCAGTGACCGACTAGCGGGGGGCATCAATGAGCAGTTCTTC
CATSDRLAGGINEQFF